This T cell receptor (beta chain) was recorded in a study of vaccination effects on CD4 cells after COVID-19. Study details: Following the second dose by a median of 72 days, the post-vaccine samples were obtained. Overall study findings and caveats: Substantial clonal contraction characterized both infection- and vaccine-induced clones late after vaccination. The study had few convalescent patients and no early post-infection timepoints.

Expansion of antigen-specific CD4+ T cells with viral peptide pools was carried out by the ViraFEST assay before sequencing. Cells that had been cultured for nine to eleven days were the source of isolated CD4+ T cells. Everyone in the study got two shots of either the BNT162b2 or mRNA-1273 vaccine. Half the medium was swapped for IL-2 medium on days 3 and 7. As for this clone: Its target is not known.

This CDR3 comprises 15 residues. Trimming left V 5 bases short and J 0 bases short, with 13 bases between. CDR1 and CDR2 (germline): SGHTA, FQGNSA. Repertoires were generated with immunoSEQ multiplex PCR, while TCRdb's copy carries only in-frame clones and drops some. The sample records tens of thousands of clones, 74% being singletons. Sequencing was performed on CD4+ T cells from PBMCs cultured with HCoV-229E spike peptides, taken after COVID-19 vaccination. The TCR sequence derives from a human donor who received a COVID-19 vaccine. The rearrangement joins TRBV7-2 to TRBJ1-2, with a possible D match to TRBD1 (5 bases). The CDR3 region is CASSRGGTANYGYTF. The DNA for the CDR3 is TGTGCCAGCAGCCGGGGGGGTACAGCTAACTATGGCTACACCTTC. Full variable domain (missing parts from reference TRBV7-2 and TRBJ1-2): GAGVSQSPSNKVTEKGKDVELRCDPISGHTALYWYRQSLGQGLEFLIYFQGNSAPDKSGLPSDRFSAERTGGSVSTLTIQRTQQEDSAVYLCASSRGGTANYGYTFGSGTRLTVV.